This T cell receptor beta chain was sequenced for a study of T cells in Graves' hyperthyroidism and ophthalmopathy. For the study at large: Peripheral blood sampling occurred at initial diagnosis, before any treatment. Overall study findings and caveats: Blood held most thyroid clonotypes expanded above 0.001 frequency.

Amplification of TCR beta CDR3 regions was performed using RNA transcripts as template. RT-PCR in the first round (using the HTBI primer set) targeted the TCR CDR3. MiXCR, applied by TCRdb to the multiplex PCR reads, yields one record per CDR3 protein. The data contain about 180,000 distinct CDR3 sequences, less than 10% of them singletons. This clonotype was recorded many times. Its antigen is not identified. Investigators excluded patients with uncontrolled infection, other autoimmune disease, pregnancy or lactation. The blood sample was taken at first hyperthyroidism diagnosis, before any ophthalmopathy symptoms. The CDR3 is made up of 15 amino acids. Germline trimming cut 0 bases from V and 4 bases from J; bases unmatched to any gene: 5. In germline, CDR1 is DFQATT, CDR2 SNEGSKA (reference sequence).

Sequencing was done on a sample of blood. This clonotype originated in a woman aged 18-30 years with Graves' hyperthyroidism that later progressed to Graves' ophthalmopathy. The V gene is TRBV20-1, the J gene TRBJ1-5; 8 bases are shared with TRBD1. In nucleotides, the CDR3 is TGCAGTGCTAGAGACCACAGGGGGGATAATCAGCCCCAGCATTTT. Translating it yields CSARDHRGDNQPQHF.